These 8 T cell receptor beta chains were sequenced from one sample in a study of shared clonotypes between healthy human individuals. Using immunoSEQ multiplex PCR, the repertoire was profiled, and TCRdb retains in-frame clones only, with some absent. This table has roughly 2.1 million clones, under 95% appearing once. Naive CD8 isolation took CD45RO-negative cells positively selected for CCR7 and excluded terminally differentiated effector memory CD45RA+ cells. The sample taken for sequencing was naive CD8+ T cells from PBMCs. These receptors were taken from a man between 18 and 29 years old in good health. Some clones in this sample may be carry-over from other donors' samples.

The table lists this clone with a count of one. The chain uses TRBV4-3 and TRBJ2-7; no firm D call. Germline assignment: CDR1 LGHNA and CDR2 YSLEER. This CDR3 is built from 15 residues. Trimming removed 1 base at V and 1 base at J, with 11 bases between. CDR3 DNA sequence: TGCGCCAGCAGCCAAGGACAAGGTTTTTCCTACGAGCAGTACTTC. Amino acids: CASSQGQGFSYEQYF.

DNA of the CDR3: TGTGCCAGCAGCTCAGACGGGAACTACGAGCAGTACTTC. This gives the protein CASSSDGNYEQYF. The V and J genes are TRBV9 and TRBJ2-7, with D possibly TRBD2 on 5 matching bases. The CDR3 is 13 amino acids. Germline V gene data show CDR1 as SGDLS and CDR2 as YYNGEE. Trimming shortened V by 4 bases and J by 3 bases, and 11 bases separated the two germline ends. Full variable domain (missing parts from reference TRBV9 and TRBJ2-7): DSGVTQTPKHLITATGQRVTLRCSPRSGDLSVYWYQQSLDQGLQFLIQYYNGEERAKGNILERFSAQQFPDLHSELNLSSLELGDSALYFCASSSDGNYEQYFGPGTRLTVT.

The gene calls are TRBV5-1 and TRBJ2-3; possibly TRBD2 for D (5 bases). Between the trimmed V and J ends, which lost 2 bases and 4 bases, there was a span of 14 bases. CDR1 and CDR2 (germline): SGHRS, YFSETQ. This CDR3 region has 15 residues. In DNA form, the CDR3 reads TGCGCCAGCAGCTTTCGGGCTAGCCTCCCAGATACGCAGTATTTT. It yields the protein CASSFRASLPDTQYF.

Concerning this clone itself: Different DNA sequences within this sample yield the same CDR3. V is TRBV7-3 and J is TRBJ2-1, with 7 bases lining up with TRBD2. CDR1 is SGHTA and CDR2 is FQGTGA in the germline V gene. Trimming cost V 4 bases and J 3 bases; bases outside gene matches: 0. This CDR3 region has 13 residues. CDR3 sequence: CASSSGGYNEQFF. CDR3 in DNA: TGTGCCAGCAGCTCGGGGGGCTACAATGAGCAGTTCTTC.

This chain connects TRBV11-2 to TRBJ2-1, with TRBD2 as a possible D gene (6 bases). CDR3 size: 14 residues. Germline V gene lookup returns CDR1 SGHAT and CDR2 FQNNGV. V lost 8 bases and J 8 bases, leaving 19 bases between the germline ends. The CDR3 protein is CASPSQSGVHEQFF. In nucleotides, the CDR3 is TGTGCCAGCCCATCACAGTCGGGAGTCCATGAGCAGTTCTTC.

This sequence joins TRBV27 and TRBJ2-5, with 7 bases fitting TRBD1. Germline V lookup: CDR1 MNHEY, CDR2 SMNVEV (reference sequence). V lost 4 bases to trimming and J lost 2 bases; unmatched junction nucleotides: 7. This CDR3 contains 15 residues. CDR3 sequence (DNA): TGTGCCAGCAGTTGGACACCGGGACAGCAAGAGACCCAGTACTTC. Amino acids: CASSWTPGQQETQYF.

The chain carries TRBV11-2 and TRBJ2-5, with unresolved D. The CDR3 loop spans 13 amino acids. CDR1 is SGHAT and CDR2 is FQNNGV in the germline V gene. The ends were cut back, 5 bases at V and 0 bases at J, with 7 bases in the middle. CDR3 sequence: CASSGPHQETQYF. CDR3 coding DNA: TGTGCCAGCAGCGGACCCCACCAAGAGACCCAGTACTTC.

This clone was seen a single time. The chain carries TRBV13 and TRBJ2-1; weak D call: TRBD2 (6 bases). Germline V gene data show CDR1 as PRHDT and CDR2 as FYEKMQ (reference sequence). The CDR3 is 16 residues long. Trimming took 4 bases from V and 1 from J, leaving 14 bases between them. CDR3 amino acids: CASSSPRLGSYNEQFF. For the CDR3, the DNA is TGTGCCAGCAGCTCCCCACGACTAGGTTCCTACAATGAGCAGTTCTTC.